This T cell receptor (beta chain) was identified in a study of blood T cell repertoires in COVID-19 (dated by TCRdb to between 2020 and 2021). Background on the whole study: Collaborator samples came from the United States, Italy and Spain and covered acute and convalescent phases of COVID-19. The prospective study material was composed of cDNA or gDNA derived from T cells, B-cell-depleted T cells, or PBMCs. Subjects who had been exposed to COVID-19, were actively infected with it, or had recovered from it provided the deeply sampled blood TCRbeta repertoires that made up the dataset. The repertoires were made available in a free public database intended to serve as a resource for research on the immune response to SARS-CoV-2. Samples came from the ongoing ImmuneRACE study (first 160 participants) plus 1,254 subjects from 6 global collaborators. A de-identified subject ID, COVID-19 status, age in years and sex were almost always included in the sample metadata. Where available, HLA class I and class II types were obtained from metadata supplied by the sample provider rather than from assay-based typing.

The immunoSEQ Assay, a bias-controlled multiplex PCR, was used to amplify TCRbeta CDR3 regions from genomic DNA. On the study's bioinformatics: Within the assay, amplification of reference gene primers was used to estimate how many nucleated cells each sample contained. Sequence reads were collapsed and filtered to measure the absolute abundance of every unique TCRbeta CDR3 rearrangement. Productive Simpson clonality was computed per sample as the square root of Simpson's diversity index over productive rearrangements. TCRdb retrieved this table from immuneACCESS and kept in-frame rearrangements only. Not all clones are present; in checked studies, unresolved V genes account for under half, and no reason is known for the remainder. V and J calls and clone size are those listed in that table; D and trimming were worked out from the DNA. Counted in this sample were around 220,000 clones; around 86% of them appeared once. The top ten hold 8.2% of the sample.

On this clone itself: What this receptor recognizes is not known. Nothing much larger sits one base from this clone, and base qualities are not available.

CDR3 length: 13 amino acids, cysteine to phenylalanine. Of all the DNA, just the CDR3 is kept, 39 bases in frame from base 1. V is cut by 6 bases and J by 1 base, and the space between the germline ends is 9 bases. The germline V gene sets CDR1 to SNHLY and CDR2 to FYNNEI. Here is what the overall study found, with its caveats: The quantity of clinical and demographic metadata differed by source and by participant and was supplied without curation.

One collaborating source in Seattle enrolled patients while the patients were actively infected and followed the patients over time throughout the course of disease. Collaborating institutions collected whole blood in K2EDTA tubes following their own protocols. Collaborator samples were shipped for TCRbeta analysis as frozen whole blood, isolated PBMCs, or DNA extracted from either sample type. The source is an elderly woman with COVID-19, enrolled during active disease. The chain is assembled from TRBV2 and TRBJ1-1, with a weak D call of TRBD1 (5 bases match). The sequenced sample consisted of peripheral blood. The encoded CDR3 is CASSLTANTEAFF. The nucleotides are TGTGCCAGCAGCCTGACAGCGAACACTGAAGCTTTCTTT. With the rest looked up from the reference TRBV2 and TRBJ1-1 genes rather than sequenced, the full variable domain is EPEVTQTPSHQVTQMGQEVILRCVPISNHLYFYWYRQILGQKVEFLVSFYNNEISEKSEIFDDQFSVERPDGSNFTLKIRSTKLEDSAMYFCASSLTANTEAFFGQGTRLTVV.